This record concerns one T cell receptor (beta chain) sequence. These data come from a study of blood T cell repertoires in COVID-19. Study-level background: Sources were T cells, B-cell-depleted T cells, or PBMCs; the material itself was cDNA or gDNA.

Seattle patients were enrolled during active infection and followed longitudinally. Profiled with immunoSEQ multiplex PCR; TCRdb holds only in-frame clones, not every one. The repertoire holds hundreds of thousands of clones, with 88% as singletons. There are 16 residues in the CDR3. CDR1 MNHEY and CDR2 SVGAGI come from the germline V gene. V lost 0 bases and J lost 10; bases outside the gene matches: 5. The material sequenced was peripheral blood. This chain links TRBV6-5 with TRBJ2-1; TRBD2 agrees at 14 bases. The TCR was taken from a woman aged 30 to 39 with COVID-19, enrolled during active disease. The CDR3 reads CASSYSDGTSGREQFF. The DNA of the CDR3 is TGTGCCAGCAGTTACTCTGACGGGACTAGCGGGAGAGAGCAGTTCTTC.